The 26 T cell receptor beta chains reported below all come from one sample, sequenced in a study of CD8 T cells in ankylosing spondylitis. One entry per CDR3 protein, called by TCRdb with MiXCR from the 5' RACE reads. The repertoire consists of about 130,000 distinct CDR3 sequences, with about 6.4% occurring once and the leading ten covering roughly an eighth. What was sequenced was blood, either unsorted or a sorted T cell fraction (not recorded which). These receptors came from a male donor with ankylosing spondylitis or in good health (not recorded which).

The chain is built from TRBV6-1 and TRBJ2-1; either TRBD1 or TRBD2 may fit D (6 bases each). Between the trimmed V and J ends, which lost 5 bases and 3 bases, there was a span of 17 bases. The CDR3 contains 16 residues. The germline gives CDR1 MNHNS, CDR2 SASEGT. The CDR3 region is CASSPPWGAVYNEQFF. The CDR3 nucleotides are TGTGCCAGCAGTCCCCCTTGGGGGGCAGTCTACAATGAGCAGTTCTTC.

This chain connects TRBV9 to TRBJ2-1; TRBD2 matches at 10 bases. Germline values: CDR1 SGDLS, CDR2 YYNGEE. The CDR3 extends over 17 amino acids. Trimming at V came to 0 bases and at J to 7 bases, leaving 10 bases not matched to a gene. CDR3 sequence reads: CASSVAASGSGRNEQFF. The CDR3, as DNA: TGTGCCAGCAGCGTAGCCGCTAGCGGGAGCGGTCGAAATGAGCAGTTCTTC.

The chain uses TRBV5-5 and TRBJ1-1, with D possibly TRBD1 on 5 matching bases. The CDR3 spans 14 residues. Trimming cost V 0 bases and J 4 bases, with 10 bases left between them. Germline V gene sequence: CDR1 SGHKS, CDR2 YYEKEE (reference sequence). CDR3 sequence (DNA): TGTGCCAGCAGCTTGGTGGGGGGTATCACTGAAGCTTTCTTT. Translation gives CASSLVGGITEAFF.

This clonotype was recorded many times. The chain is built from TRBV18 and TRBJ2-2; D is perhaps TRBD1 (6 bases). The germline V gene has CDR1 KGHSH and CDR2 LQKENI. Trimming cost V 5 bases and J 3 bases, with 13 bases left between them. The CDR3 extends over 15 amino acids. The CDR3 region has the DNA TGTGCCAGCTCAACCCGGGACAAGGACACCGGGGAGCTGTTTTTT. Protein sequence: CASSTRDKDTGELFF.

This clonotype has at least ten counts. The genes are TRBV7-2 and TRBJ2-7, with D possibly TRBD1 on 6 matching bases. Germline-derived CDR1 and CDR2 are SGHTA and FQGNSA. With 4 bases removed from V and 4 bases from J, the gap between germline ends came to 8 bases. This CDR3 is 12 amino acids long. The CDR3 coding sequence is TGTGCCAGCAGCTACGGACAGTACGAGCAGTACTTC. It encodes CASSYGQYEQYF. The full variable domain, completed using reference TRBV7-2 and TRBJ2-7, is GAGVSQSPSNKVTEKGKDVELRCDPISGHTALYWYRQSLGQGLEFLIYFQGNSAPDKSGLPSDRFSAERTGGSVSTLTIQRTQQEDSAVYLCASSYGQYEQYFGPGTRLTVT.

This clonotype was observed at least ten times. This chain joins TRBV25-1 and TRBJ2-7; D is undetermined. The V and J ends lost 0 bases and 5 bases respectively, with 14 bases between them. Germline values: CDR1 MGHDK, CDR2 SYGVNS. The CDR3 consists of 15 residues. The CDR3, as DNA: TGTGCCAGCAGTGAATATGCTGGCGGAAGCGACGAGCAGTACTTC. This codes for CASSEYAGGSDEQYF.

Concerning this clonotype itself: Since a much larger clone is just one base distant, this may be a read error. CDR3 region: CACSLGQLKSYEQYF. DNA of the CDR3: TGTGCCTGCAGCTTAGGGCAGCTCAAGTCCTACGAGCAGTACTTC. This chain joins TRBV7-6 and TRBJ2-7; D not resolved. Germline loops: CDR1 SGHVS, CDR2 FNYEAQ. This CDR3 is built from 15 residues.

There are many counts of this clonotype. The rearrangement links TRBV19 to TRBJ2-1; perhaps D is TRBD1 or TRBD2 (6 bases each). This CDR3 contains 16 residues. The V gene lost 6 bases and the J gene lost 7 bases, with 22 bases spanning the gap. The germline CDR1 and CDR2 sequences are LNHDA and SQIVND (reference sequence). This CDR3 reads CASRPIQGTGINEQFF. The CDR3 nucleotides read TGTGCCAGTAGGCCTATTCAGGGGACTGGGATAAATGAGCAGTTCTTC.

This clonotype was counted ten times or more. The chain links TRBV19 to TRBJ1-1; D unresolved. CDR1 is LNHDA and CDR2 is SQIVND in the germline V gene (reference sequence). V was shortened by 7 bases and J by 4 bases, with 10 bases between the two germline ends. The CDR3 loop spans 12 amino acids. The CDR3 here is CASMKSGTEAFF. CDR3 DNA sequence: TGTGCCAGTATGAAGAGTGGCACTGAAGCTTTCTTT. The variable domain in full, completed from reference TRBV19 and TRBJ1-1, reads DGGITQSPKYLFRKEGQNVTLSCEQNLNHDAMYWYRQDPGQGLRLIYYSQIVNDFQKGDIAEGYSVSREKKESFPLTVTSAQKNPTAFYLCASMKSGTEAFFGQGTRLTVV.

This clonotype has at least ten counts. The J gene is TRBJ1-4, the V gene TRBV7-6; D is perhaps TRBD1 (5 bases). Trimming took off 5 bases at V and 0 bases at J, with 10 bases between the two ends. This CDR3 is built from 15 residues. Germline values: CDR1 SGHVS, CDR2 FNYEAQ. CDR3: CASSAGTATNEKLFF. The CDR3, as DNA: TGTGCCAGCAGCGCCGGGACTGCAACTAATGAAAAACTGTTTTTT.

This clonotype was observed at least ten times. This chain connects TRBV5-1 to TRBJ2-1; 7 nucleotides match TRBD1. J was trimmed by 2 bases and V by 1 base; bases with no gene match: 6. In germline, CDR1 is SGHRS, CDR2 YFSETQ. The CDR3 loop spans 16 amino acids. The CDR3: CASSLIEQGPYNEQFF. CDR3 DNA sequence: TGCGCCAGCAGCTTGATCGAACAGGGGCCCTACAATGAGCAGTTCTTC.

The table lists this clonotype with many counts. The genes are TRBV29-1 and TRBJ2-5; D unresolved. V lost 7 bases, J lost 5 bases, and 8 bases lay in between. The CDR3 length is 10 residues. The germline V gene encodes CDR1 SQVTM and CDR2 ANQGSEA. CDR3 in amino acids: CSGSGETQYF. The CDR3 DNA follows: TGCAGCGGATCGGGCGAGACCCAGTACTTC. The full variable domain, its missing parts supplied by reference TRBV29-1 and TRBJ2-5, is SAVISQKPSRDICQRGTSLTIQCQVDSQVTMMFWYRQQPGQSLTLIATANQGSEATYESGFVIDKFPISRPNLTFSTLTVSNMSPEDSSIYLCSGSGETQYFGPGTRLLVL.

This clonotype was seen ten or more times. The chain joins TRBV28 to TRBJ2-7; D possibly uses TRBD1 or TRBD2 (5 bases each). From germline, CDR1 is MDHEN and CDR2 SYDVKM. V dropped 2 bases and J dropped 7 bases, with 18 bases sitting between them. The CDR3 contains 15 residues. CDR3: CASSLLRDDPREQYF. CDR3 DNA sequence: TGTGCCAGCAGTTTACTTCGGGACGACCCCCGGGAGCAGTACTTC.

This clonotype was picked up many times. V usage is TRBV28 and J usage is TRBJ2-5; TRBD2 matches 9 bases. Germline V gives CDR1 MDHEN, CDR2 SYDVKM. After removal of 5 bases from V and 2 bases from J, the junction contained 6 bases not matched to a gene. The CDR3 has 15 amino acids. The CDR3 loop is CASSGTSQKQETQYF. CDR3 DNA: TGTGCCAGCAGTGGGACTAGCCAGAAACAAGAGACCCAGTACTTC.

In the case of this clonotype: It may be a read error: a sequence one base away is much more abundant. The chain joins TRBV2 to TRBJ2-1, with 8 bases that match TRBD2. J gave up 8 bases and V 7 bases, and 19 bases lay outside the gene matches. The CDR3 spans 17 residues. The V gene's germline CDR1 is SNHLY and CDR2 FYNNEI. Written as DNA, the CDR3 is TGTGCCAGCACTAATCGAGCGGGGGATCATGTTGCTTATGAGCAGTTCTTC. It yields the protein CASTNRAGDHVAYEQFF.

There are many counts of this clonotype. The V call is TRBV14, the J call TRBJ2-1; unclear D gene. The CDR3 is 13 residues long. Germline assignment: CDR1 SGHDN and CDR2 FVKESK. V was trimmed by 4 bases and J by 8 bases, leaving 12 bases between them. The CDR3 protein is CASSPQNSYEQFF. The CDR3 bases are TGTGCCAGCAGCCCCCAGAACAGCTATGAGCAGTTCTTC.

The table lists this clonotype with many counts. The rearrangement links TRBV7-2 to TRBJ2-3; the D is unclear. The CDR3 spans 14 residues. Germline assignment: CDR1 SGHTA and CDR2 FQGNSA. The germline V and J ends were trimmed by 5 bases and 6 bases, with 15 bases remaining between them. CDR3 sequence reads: CASSQITALDTQYF. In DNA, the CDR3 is TGTGCCAGCAGCCAGATCACGGCTCTCGATACGCAGTATTTT.

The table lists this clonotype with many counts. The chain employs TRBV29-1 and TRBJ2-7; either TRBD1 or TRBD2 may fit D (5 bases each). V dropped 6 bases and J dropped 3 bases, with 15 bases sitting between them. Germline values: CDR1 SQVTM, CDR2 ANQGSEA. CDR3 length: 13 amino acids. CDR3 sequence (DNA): TGCAGCGTCCGGGACCAAATCGGCTACGAGCAGTACTTC. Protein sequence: CSVRDQIGYEQYF.

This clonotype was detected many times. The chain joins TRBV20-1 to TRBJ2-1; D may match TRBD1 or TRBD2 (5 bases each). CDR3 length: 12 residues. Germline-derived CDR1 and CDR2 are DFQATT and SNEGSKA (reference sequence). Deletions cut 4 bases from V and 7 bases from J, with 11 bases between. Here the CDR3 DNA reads TGCAGTGCTATCGGGACGGCGAATGAGCAGTTCTTC. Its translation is CSAIGTANEQFF.

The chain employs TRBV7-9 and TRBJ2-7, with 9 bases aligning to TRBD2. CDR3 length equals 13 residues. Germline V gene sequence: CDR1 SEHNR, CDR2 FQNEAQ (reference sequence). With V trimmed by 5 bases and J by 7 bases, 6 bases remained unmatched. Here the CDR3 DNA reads TGTGCCAGCAGCCCGGGGACTAGCCTGGAGCAGTACTTC. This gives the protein CASSPGTSLEQYF.

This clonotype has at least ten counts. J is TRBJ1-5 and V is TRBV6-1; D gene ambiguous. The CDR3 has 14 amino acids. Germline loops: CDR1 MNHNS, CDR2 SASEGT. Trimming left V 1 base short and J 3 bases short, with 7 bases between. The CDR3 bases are TGTGCCAGCAGTGAAGGAGGGCACAATCAGCCCCAGCATTTT. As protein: CASSEGGHNQPQHF.

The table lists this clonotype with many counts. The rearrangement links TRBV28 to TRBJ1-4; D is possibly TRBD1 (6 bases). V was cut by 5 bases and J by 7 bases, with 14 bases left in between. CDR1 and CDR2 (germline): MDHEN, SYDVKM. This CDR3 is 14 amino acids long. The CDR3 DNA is TGTGCCAGCAGTCAGCCGGGACACGGTGAAAAACTGTTTTTT. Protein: CASSQPGHGEKLFF.

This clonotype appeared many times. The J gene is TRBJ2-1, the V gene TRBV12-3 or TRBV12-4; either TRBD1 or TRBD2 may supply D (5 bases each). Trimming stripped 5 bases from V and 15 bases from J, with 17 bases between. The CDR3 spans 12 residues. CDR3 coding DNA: TGTGCCAGCAGTCCCGGGGCCCGGGGCTCGTTCTTC. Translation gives CASSPGARGSFF.

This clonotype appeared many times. CDR3 in DNA: TGTGCCAGCAGTTTTATGGTGTCTTACAATGAGCAGTTCTTC. The encoded protein is CASSFMVSYNEQFF. V and J are TRBV12-3 or TRBV12-4 and TRBJ2-1; D unresolved. This CDR3 is built from 14 residues. V dropped 3 bases and J dropped 4 bases, with 10 bases sitting between them.

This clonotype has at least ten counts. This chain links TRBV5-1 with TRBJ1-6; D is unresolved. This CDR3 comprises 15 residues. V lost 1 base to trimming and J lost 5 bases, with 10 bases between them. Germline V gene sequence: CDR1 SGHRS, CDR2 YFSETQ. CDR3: CASSLTGGDNSPLHF. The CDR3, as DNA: TGCGCCAGCAGCTTGACGGGTGGAGATAATTCACCCCTCCACTTT.

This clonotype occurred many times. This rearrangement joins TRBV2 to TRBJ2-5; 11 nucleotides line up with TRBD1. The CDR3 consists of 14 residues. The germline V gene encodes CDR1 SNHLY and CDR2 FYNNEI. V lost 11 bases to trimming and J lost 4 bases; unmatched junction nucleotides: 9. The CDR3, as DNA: TGTGCCTCTCTTACCGGGACAGGGGGAGAGACCCAGTACTTC. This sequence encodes CASLTGTGGETQYF.